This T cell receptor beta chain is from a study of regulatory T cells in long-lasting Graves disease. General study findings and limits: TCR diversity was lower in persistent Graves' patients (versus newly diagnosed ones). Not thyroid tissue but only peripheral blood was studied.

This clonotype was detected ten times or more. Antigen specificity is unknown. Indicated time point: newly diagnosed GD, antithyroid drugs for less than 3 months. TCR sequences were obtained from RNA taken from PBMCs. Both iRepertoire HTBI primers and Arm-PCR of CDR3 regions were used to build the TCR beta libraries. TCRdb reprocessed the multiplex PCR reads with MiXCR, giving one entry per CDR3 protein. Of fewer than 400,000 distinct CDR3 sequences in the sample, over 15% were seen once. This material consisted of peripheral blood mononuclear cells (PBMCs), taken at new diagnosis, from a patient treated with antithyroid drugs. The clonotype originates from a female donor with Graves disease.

The CDR3 reads CASSRPSWSETSTQYF. In nucleotides, the CDR3 is TGTGCCAGCAGCCGTCCCTCCTGGTCCGAGACGAGTACGCAGTATTTT. The genes are TRBV28 and TRBJ2-3; D remains unclear. Germline CDR1 and CDR2: MDHEN and SYDVKM. Trimming left V 6 bases short and J 8 bases short, with 24 bases between. CDR3 length: 16 residues.